The 25 T cell receptor beta chains below were found in one sample sequenced in a study of metastatic and nonmetastatic thyroid tumors. Each patient came to thyroid surgery without any prior treatment (of any kind). MiXCR reprocessed the PCR reads for TCRdb. This table holds about 41,000 clones, 28% found once. Input material: blood. The receptors come from a male donor with papillary thyroid cancer or a benign thyroid nodule (not recorded which). Some clones in this sample may be carry-over from other donors' samples.

The genes are TRBV14 and TRBJ2-1, with a tentative D call TRBD1 (5 bases). Trimming cost V 4 bases and J 2 bases, with 15 bases left between them. Germline CDR1 is SGHDN and CDR2 is FVKESK. This CDR3 spans 16 amino acids. The CDR3 nucleotides read TGTGCCAGCAGCCTCAGCCGGACGACAGCCTACAATGAGCAGTTCTTC. This encodes CASSLSRTTAYNEQFF.

This clone was seen ten or more times. This chain links TRBV3-1 with TRBJ2-5; 11 nucleotides agree with TRBD2. Germline loops: CDR1 LGHDT, CDR2 YNNKEL (reference sequence). The CDR3 has 15 residues. Losses at the gene ends were 0 bases for V and 5 bases for J; bases not matched to a gene: 2. CDR3 coding DNA: TGTGCCAGCAGCCAAGAACTAGCGGGAGCCGAGACCCAGTACTTC. Its translation: CASSQELAGAETQYF.

This clone was recorded only once. The CDR3 sequence: CASSSSDPRSSYEQYF. CDR3 sequence (DNA): TGTGCCAGCAGTTCATCTGACCCGCGGAGCTCCTACGAGCAGTACTTC. The chain recombines TRBV28 with TRBJ2-7; no clear D gene. The CDR3 runs 16 residues. The germline V gene encodes CDR1 MDHEN and CDR2 SYDVKM. The ends were cut back, 4 bases at V and 0 bases at J, with 16 bases in the middle.

This clone was found many times. V gene TRBV30 combines with J gene TRBJ2-5; D remains unclear. The CDR3 is made up of 12 amino acids. The V gene's germline CDR1 is GTSNPN and CDR2 SVGIG (reference sequence). Trimming removed 2 bases from V and 7 bases from J, with 11 bases in between. The CDR3 sequence is CAWSLVQRTQYF. The CDR3 DNA is TGTGCCTGGAGTCTAGTTCAGAGGACCCAGTACTTC.

V gene TRBV20-1 combines with J gene TRBJ2-7; 8 nucleotides line up with TRBD2. After removal of 1 base from V and 4 bases from J, the junction contained 6 bases not matched to a gene. CDR3 length: 14 amino acids. Germline CDR1 DFQATT, CDR2 SNEGSKA (reference sequence). CDR3 DNA: TGCAGTGCTAGAGCGGGACTAGGTCGGTACGAGCAGTACTTC. As protein: CSARAGLGRYEQYF.

The rearrangement joins TRBV29-1 to TRBJ2-2; D not certain. The CDR3 length is 16 residues. Germline V lookup: CDR1 SQVTM, CDR2 ANQGSEA. With 2 bases removed from V and 1 base from J, the gap between germline ends came to 14 bases. CDR3 DNA sequence: TGCAGCGTTGAAAGGCCCTACAGTGAGAACACCGGGGAGCTGTTTTTT. Encoded protein: CSVERPYSENTGELFF.

This clone was counted only a few times. The rearrangement links TRBV6-1 to TRBJ2-7; weak D call: TRBD2 (5 bases). The germline CDR1 and CDR2 sequences are MNHNS and SASEGT. CDR3 length equals 13 residues. V lost 1 base to trimming and J lost 5 bases, with 9 bases between them. The CDR3 DNA reads TGTGCCAGCAGTGAAGGGGAGTATCACGAGCAGTACTTC. This sequence encodes CASSEGEYHEQYF.

This clone was observed at least ten times. The CDR3 spells CASSRFSYNEQFF. In DNA form, the CDR3 reads TGTGCCAGCAGCCGTTTCTCCTACAATGAGCAGTTCTTC. The rearrangement joins TRBV3-1 to TRBJ2-1, with D uncertain. Germline loops: CDR1 LGHDT, CDR2 YNNKEL (reference sequence). The CDR3 runs 13 residues. Trimming left V 4 bases short and J 0 bases short, with 4 bases between.

In its sample, this clone was seen many times. The same CDR3 is also encoded by other DNA sequences in this sample. J is TRBJ2-2 and V is TRBV3-1, with D uncertain. V was trimmed by 1 base and J by 2 bases, leaving 8 bases between them. From germline, CDR1 is LGHDT and CDR2 YNNKEL (reference sequence). The CDR3 runs 15 residues. The CDR3 DNA sequence: TGTGCCAGCAGCCAAGGCTCTTATAACACCGGGGAGCTGTTTTTT. Translated, it gives CASSQGSYNTGELFF.

In its sample, this clone was seen many times. The rearrangement joins TRBV6-1 to TRBJ1-1; no firm D call. V lost 3 bases and J lost 0, with 5 bases in between. This CDR3 is built from 13 residues. Germline V gene data show CDR1 as MNHNS and CDR2 as SASEGT. CDR3 nucleotide sequence: TGTGCCAGCAGTGACAAAATGAACACTGAAGCTTTCTTT. Its translation: CASSDKMNTEAFF.

This chain joins TRBV20-1 and TRBJ2-7, with 7 bases lining up with TRBD1. From germline, CDR1 is DFQATT and CDR2 SNEGSKA (reference sequence). J lost 0 bases, V lost 0 bases, and 8 bases had no gene match. The CDR3 sequence is 16 residues long. This CDR3 reads CSARDRDSTHSYEQYF. The CDR3 DNA sequence: TGCAGTGCTAGAGATCGGGACAGCACCCACTCCTACGAGCAGTACTTC.

Regarding this clone: A read error may account for a junction end that differs from germline. The rearrangement links TRBV24-1 to TRBJ1-3; a possible D gene is TRBD1 (5 bases). CDR1 and CDR2 from the germline V gene are KGHDR and SFDVKD. The CDR3 sequence is 17 residues long. The CDR3 DNA reads TGTGCCACCAGTGATTTAGGGGACGGGCACTCTGGAAACACTATATATTTT. Its protein is CATSDLGDGHSGNTIYF.

The chain links TRBV6-1 to TRBJ2-7; D gene unclear. Germline lookup yields CDR1 MNHNS and CDR2 SASEGT. The length of the CDR3 is 12 residues. Trimming left V 9 bases short and J 4 bases short, with 13 bases between. The DNA for the CDR3 is TGTGCCAGTAGATGGAGCGTTTACGAGCAGTACTTC. Its translation: CASRWSVYEQYF.

This clone has a count of ten or more. The gene calls are TRBV9 and TRBJ2-3; D is unresolved. CDR1 is SGDLS and CDR2 is YYNGEE in the germline V gene. V was pared by 0 bases and J by 5 bases, with 7 bases between. This CDR3 spans 13 amino acids. CDR3: CASSVGMIDTQYF. The CDR3 nucleotides read TGTGCCAGCAGCGTAGGGATGATAGATACGCAGTATTTT.

This chain joins TRBV6-1 and TRBJ2-7; 9 bases align to TRBD1. Per the germline V gene, CDR1 is MNHNS and CDR2 is SASEGT. V lost 6 bases to trimming and J lost 3 bases; unmatched junction nucleotides: 3. There are 13 residues in the CDR3. This CDR3 is CASSTGGNYEQYF. The CDR3 DNA sequence: TGTGCCAGCAGCACAGGGGGCAACTACGAGCAGTACTTC.

The chain carries TRBV7-2 and TRBJ2-7, with D possibly being TRBD1 (5 bases). CDR3 size: 14 residues. Germline V lookup: CDR1 SGHTA, CDR2 FQGNSA. Trimming left V 1 base short and J 3 bases short, with 10 bases between. The CDR3 DNA follows: TGTGCCAGCAGCTTAGACCCAGGGATCTACGAGCAGTACTTC. Amino acid sequence: CASSLDPGIYEQYF.

This clone is medium-sized by share. The J gene is TRBJ2-7, the V gene TRBV4-1; 8 positions match TRBD1. The CDR3 spans 16 residues. Germline values: CDR1 MGHRA, CDR2 YSYEKL. Trimming took 0 bases from V and 2 from J; bases not matched to a gene: 6. CDR3 sequence reads: CASSQEGGQVAYEQYF. The CDR3 coding sequence is TGCGCCAGCAGCCAAGAGGGGGGACAGGTTGCCTACGAGCAGTACTTC.

Regarding this clone: One end of the junction does not line up with germline, which may come from a read error. This specimen includes other DNA sequences encoding the same CDR3. V usage is TRBV28 and J usage is TRBJ2-3; the D gene is possibly TRBD1 (5 bases). Germline lookup yields CDR1 MDHEN and CDR2 SYDVKM. The CDR3 has 12 amino acids. Written as DNA, the CDR3 is TGTGCGAGCAGTGGTGACCAGGGTACGCAGTATTTT. Amino acids: CASSGDQGTQYF.

Many counts were recorded for this clone. This chain connects TRBV27 to TRBJ2-7, with 7 bases matching TRBD1. From germline, CDR1 is MNHEY and CDR2 SMNVEV (reference sequence). This CDR3 has 17 amino acids. Unmatched junction bases numbered 17, after V lost 6 bases and J lost 3 bases. CDR3 coding DNA: TGTGCCAGCAGCCCAGACCCCGACAGGGTATGGTACTACGAGCAGTACTTC. Amino acids: CASSPDPDRVWYYEQYF.

This clone was found a few times. This could be a read error, since a much larger clone is one nucleotide away. The chain has TRBV12-3 or TRBV12-4 and TRBJ2-5, with D possibly called TRBD1 or TRBD2 (5 bases each). This CDR3 is 13 amino acids long. Here the CDR3 reads CASSLGGPETHYF. DNA of the CDR3: TGTGCCAGCAGTTTAGGGGGACCGGAGACCCATTACTTC.

There are many counts of this clone. The V gene is TRBV20-1, the J gene TRBJ2-3; 13 bases fit TRBD2. The CDR3 is 15 amino acids. CDR1 and CDR2 from the germline V gene are DFQATT and SNEGSKA (reference sequence). V lost 6 bases, J lost 3 bases, and 6 bases stayed unmatched. The CDR3 sequence: CSATSGGASTDTQYF. The CDR3 region has the DNA TGCAGTGCCACTAGCGGGGGGGCCAGTACAGATACGCAGTATTTT.

This sequence joins TRBV28 and TRBJ2-2; a possible D gene is TRBD2 (5 bases). The V end lost 8 bases, the J end lost 4 bases, and 17 bases lay between the germline ends. CDR3 length: 15 amino acids. The germline V gene has CDR1 MDHEN and CDR2 SYDVKM. CDR3 DNA sequence: TGTGCCAGCCACGGGGAGCGACCGAGCACCGGGGAGCTGTTTTTT. This codes for CASHGERPSTGELFF.

This clone was recorded a few times. The final CDR3 position lacks the conserved phenylalanine or tryptophan, pointing to a likely read error. It is unclear where the CDR3 begins or ends on the DNA, so no DNA is shown, and the CDR3 is as TCRdb lists it. This chain connects TRBV12-3 or TRBV12-4 to TRBJ1-4; whether TRBD1, the table's D call, matches the DNA was not checked. The CDR3 is 15 residues long, ends included. The CDR3 reads CASSPKGNTNEKLLY.

This clone came up a few times. The chain joins TRBV28 to TRBJ2-2; D uncertain. Looked up from germline, CDR1 is MDHEN and CDR2 is SYDVKM. Trimming shortened V by 6 bases and J by 4 bases, and 6 bases separated the two germline ends. The CDR3 is 12 amino acids. CDR3 bases: TGTGCCAGCAGCTTGCGCACCGGGGAGCTGTTTTTT. This sequence encodes CASSLRTGELFF. Based on the CDR3 plus reference TRBV28 and TRBJ2-2, the full variable domain is DVKVTQSSRYLVKRTGEKVFLECVQDMDHENMFWYRQDPGLGLRLIYFSYDVKMKEKGDIPEGYSVSREKKERFSLILESASTNQTSMYLCASSLRTGELFFGEGSRLTVL.

This clone was seen only a few times. A junction end diverges from the germline sequence, so it may reflect a read error. The chain carries TRBV5-5 and TRBJ2-1, with TRBD1 as a possible D gene (5 bases). The CDR3 has 14 amino acids. CDR1 and CDR2 (germline): SGHKS, YYEKEE (reference sequence). The CDR3 bases are TGTGCCAGCAGCCTCCTGACAGTTTTGTATGAGCAGTTCTTT. Amino acid sequence: CASSLLTVLYEQFF.